The 2 T cell receptor beta chains given below trace back to one sample, sequenced in a study of breast tumors, draining lymph nodes, adjacent tissues. The lymph nodes were axillary draining lymph nodes from breast cancer patients. Via MiXCR, TCRdb re-called the multiplex PCR reads, giving one row per CDR3 protein. The data contain about 270,000 distinct CDR3 sequences, roughly 30% of them seen just once; the ten biggest clones take up over 0.95%. The sample was axillary lymph node tissue. All receptors derive from a female donor with breast cancer. Some clones in this sample may be carry-over from other donors' samples.

This chain connects TRBV3-1 to TRBJ1-4; TRBD1 aligns across 10 bases. This CDR3 comprises 16 residues. Per germline, CDR1 LGHDT and CDR2 YNNKEL (reference sequence). After removal of 4 bases from V and 5 bases from J, the junction contained 7 bases not matched to a gene. The CDR3 sequence is CASSPWVGQGNEKLFF. Here the CDR3 DNA reads TGTGCCAGCAGCCCGTGGGTGGGACAGGGGAATGAAAAACTGTTTTTT.

Ten or more counts support this clonotype. The chain couples TRBV20-1 to TRBJ2-1; D gene unclear. CDR1 is DFQATT, CDR2 SNEGSKA, per germline (reference sequence). The CDR3 consists of 14 residues. Trimming shortened V by 0 bases and J by 9 bases, and 15 bases separated the two germline ends. Here the CDR3 reads CSARDARKGLEQFF. In nucleotides, the CDR3 is TGCAGTGCTAGAGATGCACGCAAGGGTCTTGAGCAGTTCTTC.